This TCR beta chain was retrieved from a study of PD-1 blockade in classical Hodgkin lymphoma. Trimming took 3 bases from V and 6 from J, leaving 23 bases between them. This CDR3 spans 17 amino acids. Germline assignment: CDR1 LNHDA and CDR2 SQIVND (reference sequence). The assay was immunoSEQ multiplex PCR, and TCRdb's table has in-frame clones only and misses some. Of some 60,000 clones listed, around 91% were seen once; the top ten hold 15%. Study results and limitations: Patients newly diagnosed and complete responders had comparable baseline diversity. Whatever underlies the repertoire differences (possibly disease activity or prior therapy) remains undefined. Healthy donors reportedly exceeded newly diagnosed patients in baseline TCR diversity.

Every patient was affected by relapse after autologous stem cell transplantation, while exposure to brentuximab vedotin was not uniform. Best responses included complete response and partial response; otherwise, the best response was progressive disease. For this clone: Its antigen is as yet unknown.

The specimen was peripheral blood mononuclear cells (PBMCs), collected at baseline. The TCR comes from a human donor with classical Hodgkin lymphoma. This chain links TRBV19 with TRBJ1-1; no reliable D call. The CDR3 is CASSISGTILLFAEAFF. In DNA, the CDR3 is TGTGCCAGTAGTATTTCAGGTACTATTCTGCTTTTCGCTGAAGCTTTCTTT.